The entry below gives a single T cell receptor beta chain sequence along with its context. Antigen: not known. This entry belongs to a study of T cell repertoires in cytomegalovirus infection. Looking at the study overall: Public signatures in TCR beta pointed to CMV infection and matching HLA type.

Trimming removed 6 bases at V and 8 bases at J, with 11 bases between. CDR1 and CDR2 (germline): MDHEN, SYDVKM. This CDR3 contains 13 residues. TCRdb redid the calling of the reads with MiXCR, one entry per CDR3 protein. The data hold around 260,000 distinct CDR3 sequences, with over 20% observed a single time. The study, taken as a whole, reports: It was HLA-C-restricted CMV-specific TCR beta clonotypes that dominated the response ex vivo.

The genes are TRBV28 and TRBJ1-6; no reliable D call. Sequencing used PBMCs. The sequence was collected from a human donor in good health (CMV status not recorded). Some clones in this sample may be carry-over from other donors' samples. The CDR3 DNA follows: TGTGCCAGCAGGGGGAGTTGGGATTCACCCCTCCACTTT. This translates into CASRGSWDSPLHF.